The 14 T cell receptor beta chains presented below share a single source sample, sequenced in a study of blood T cell repertoires in COVID-19. Assay: immunoSEQ multiplex PCR; the TCRdb copy retains only in-frame clones and omits some. This sample yields 350,000 to 400,000 clones, of which approximately 86% are seen a single time; just over 7% belongs to the top ten. The specimen sequenced was peripheral blood. The source of these receptors is a woman between 55 and 75 years old with COVID-19, enrolled during active disease.

The chain has TRBV19 and TRBJ2-5; 7 positions agree with TRBD1. The CDR3 consists of 14 residues. J was trimmed by 7 bases and V by 4 bases; bases with no gene match: 9. Germline lookup yields CDR1 LNHDA and CDR2 SQIVND (reference sequence). The CDR3 reads CASSTTGVGGTQYF. The CDR3, as DNA: TGTGCCAGTAGTACCACAGGGGTCGGTGGGACCCAGTACTTC.

The gene calls are TRBV10-2 and TRBJ1-1; the match to TRBD1 covers 7 bases. V lost 7 bases, J lost 3 bases, and 8 bases stayed unmatched. Germline V lookup: CDR1 WSHSY, CDR2 SAAADI. The CDR3 loop spans 14 amino acids. CDR3 DNA: TGCGCCAGCACCCCCGGACAGGTCTACACTGAAGCTTTCTTT. Translating it yields CASTPGQVYTEAFF.

V is TRBV5-1 and J is TRBJ1-1; 8 nucleotides match TRBD1. Germline assignment: CDR1 SGHRS and CDR2 YFSETQ. Unmatched junction bases numbered 7, after V lost 3 bases and J lost 6 bases. The CDR3 extends over 14 amino acids. CDR3 nucleotide sequence: TGCGCCAGCAGCTGGGACGGACAGGGTGCTGAAGCTTTCTTT. As protein: CASSWDGQGAEAFF.

This clone was counted once. The chain couples TRBV9 to TRBJ1-2; no clear D. The V and J ends lost 7 bases and 3 bases respectively, with 19 bases between them. This CDR3 region has 15 residues. In germline, CDR1 is SGDLS, CDR2 YYNGEE. The CDR3 sequence: CASGDPPDTYYGYTF. The CDR3 nucleotides are TGTGCCAGCGGCGACCCCCCCGACACGTACTATGGCTACACCTTC.

This clone was found a few times. The CDR3 sequence: CASSEGHGTEAFF. The DNA of the CDR3 is TGTGCCAGCAGCGAAGGACATGGCACTGAAGCTTTCTTT. The chain carries TRBV7-3 and TRBJ1-1; the D gene is possibly TRBD1 (5 bases). The CDR3 spans 13 residues. V shed 5 bases and J shed 4 bases, with 11 bases lying between them. Germline V gene data show CDR1 as SGHTA and CDR2 as FQGTGA.

V usage is TRBV18 and J usage is TRBJ1-3; D may be TRBD1 (6 bases). Germline CDR1 and CDR2: KGHSH and LQKENI. This CDR3 is built from 15 residues. The V end was cut by 5 bases, the J end by 0 bases, with 11 bases between. In DNA form, the CDR3 reads TGTGCCAGCTCAACAGGGTCCTCCTCTGGAAACACCATATATTTT. Translation: CASSTGSSSGNTIYF. The complete variable domain, with remaining parts taken from reference TRBV18 and TRBJ1-3, reads NAGVMQNPRHLVRRRGQEARLRCSPMKGHSHVYWYRQLPEEGLKFMVYLQKENIIDESGMPKERFSAEFPKEGPSILRIQQVVRGDSAAYFCASSTGSSSGNTIYFGEGSWLTVV.

J is TRBJ2-5 and V is TRBV27; possibly TRBD1 for D (5 bases). The J call may be incorrect, as the DNA end agrees better with TRBJ2-7. CDR1 and CDR2 from the germline V gene are MNHEY and SMNVEV (reference sequence). The CDR3 covers 14 residues. CDR3 DNA sequence: TGTGCCAGCTCTATCTATCCCCAGGGCCACGAGCAGTACTTC. This translates into CASSIYPQGHEQYF.

The rearrangement joins TRBV5-1 to TRBJ2-3, with TRBD2 identical over 10 bases. CDR1 SGHRS and CDR2 YFSETQ come from the germline V gene. This CDR3 is built from 13 residues. V shed 5 bases and J 3 bases; nucleotides not matched to a gene: 0. This CDR3 is CASRTSGTDTQYF. The CDR3, as DNA: TGCGCCAGCAGGACTAGCGGGACAGATACGCAGTATTTT.

The chain combines TRBV29-1 with TRBJ1-3; D may be TRBD1 (6 bases). V lost 7 bases and J 0 bases, leaving 7 bases between the germline ends. The CDR3 contains 12 residues. Germline assignment: CDR1 SQVTM and CDR2 ANQGSEA. The CDR3 DNA reads TGCAGCGGGACAGTCTCTGGAAACACCATATATTTT. Encoded protein: CSGTVSGNTIYF.

The chain uses TRBV5-1 and TRBJ1-5; possibly TRBD1 for D (6 bases). The CDR3 extends over 13 amino acids. V lost 4 bases and J lost 9, with 14 bases in between. The V gene's germline CDR1 is SGHRS and CDR2 YFSETQ. Here the CDR3 reads CASSQGGVSPQHF. In DNA, the CDR3 is TGCGCCAGCAGCCAAGGGGGGGTCTCGCCCCAGCATTTT.

Ten or more counts support this clone. This CDR3 is also generated by other DNA sequences in the sample. J is TRBJ1-2 and V is TRBV5-5; the D gene is possibly TRBD1 (5 bases). Per germline, CDR1 SGHKS and CDR2 YYEKEE (reference sequence). Between the trimmed V and J ends, which lost 4 bases and 2 bases, there was a span of 9 bases. The length of the CDR3 is 13 residues. CDR3 sequence reads: CASSLDSNYGYTF. DNA for the CDR3: TGTGCCAGCAGCCTCGACAGCAACTATGGCTACACCTTC.

This chain connects TRBV4-1 to TRBJ1-6; the D is unclear. V was trimmed by 1 base and J by 9 bases, leaving 13 bases between them. This CDR3 has 15 amino acids. Germline assignment: CDR1 MGHRA and CDR2 YSYEKL. CDR3 amino acids: CASSQVEYSGSPLHF. The CDR3 region has the DNA TGCGCCAGCAGCCAAGTTGAGTATAGTGGTTCACCCCTCCACTTT.

The chain joins TRBV5-6 to TRBJ2-7; 11 bases line up with TRBD2. CDR1 SGHDT and CDR2 YYEEEE come from the germline V gene. V lost 4 bases and J lost 7; bases outside the gene matches: 7. The CDR3 runs 14 residues. The DNA for the CDR3 is TGTGCCAGCAGCCCCGGACTAGCGGGTCTGGAGCAGTACTTC. Its protein product is CASSPGLAGLEQYF.

The chain has TRBV29-1 and TRBJ2-3; 9 positions agree with TRBD2. Trimming removed 4 bases from V and 2 bases from J; junction bases left unmatched: 4. The CDR3 extends over 14 amino acids. Per germline, CDR1 SQVTM and CDR2 ANQGSEA. The CDR3 nucleotides are TGCAGCGTTGCGGCGGGGGGGTACACAGATACGCAGTATTTT. It translates to CSVAAGGYTDTQYF.